Below, 13 T cell receptor beta chains from the same sample are listed, as sequenced in a study of T cell responses to AZD1222 COVID-19 vaccine. Profiling relied on immunoSEQ multiplex PCR, and the TCRdb table lists in-frame clones only, not all of them. The data show 150,000 to 190,000 clones, 90% seen once. The sequences come from peripheral blood, collected on day 0 of AZD1222 vaccination. These receptors all come from an adult in good health.

The V call is TRBV4-2, the J call TRBJ2-5; 7 bases match TRBD2. This CDR3 has 14 amino acids. Trimming took 8 bases from V and 5 from J; bases not matched to a gene: 11. The germline gives CDR1 LGHNA, CDR2 YNFKEQ. The CDR3: CASSSREGSETQYF. In nucleotides, the CDR3 is TGTGCCAGCTCCTCAAGGGAGGGTTCGGAGACCCAGTACTTC.

The chain links TRBV28 to TRBJ2-7; tentative D call: TRBD2 (5 bases). Between the trimmed V and J ends, which lost 3 bases and 3 bases, there was a span of 15 bases. Germline assignment: CDR1 MDHEN and CDR2 SYDVKM. This CDR3 comprises 15 residues. CDR3 sequence reads: CASSFGGGPLYEQYF. The CDR3 DNA is TGTGCCAGCAGTTTTGGTGGAGGCCCTCTCTACGAGCAGTACTTC. The full variable domain, its missing parts supplied by reference TRBV28 and TRBJ2-7, is DVKVTQSSRYLVKRTGEKVFLECVQDMDHENMFWYRQDPGLGLRLIYFSYDVKMKEKGDIPEGYSVSREKKERFSLILESASTNQTSMYLCASSFGGGPLYEQYFGPGTRLTVT.

This clone was detected once. Germline and junction disagree at one end, which may indicate a read error. The chain carries TRBV7-7 and TRBJ2-1; 7 nucleotides line up with TRBD2. There are 15 residues in the CDR3. The germline V gene encodes CDR1 SSHAT and CDR2 FNYEAQ (reference sequence). The CDR3, as DNA: TGTGCTAGCAGCTTCAGTCTAGCGGCTTACAATGAGCAGTTCTTC. Its translation is CASSFSLAAYNEQFF.

This clone was detected once. The chain employs TRBV7-2 and TRBJ2-1; 7 positions match TRBD2. The CDR3 has 15 amino acids. CDR1 is SGHTA and CDR2 is FQGNSA in the germline V gene. V gave up 2 bases and J gave up 2 bases; unmatched junction bases: 3. CDR3 region: CASSLSGVTYNEQFF. CDR3 bases: TGTGCCAGCAGCTTAAGCGGGGTCACCTACAATGAGCAGTTCTTC.

The chain uses TRBV5-1 and TRBJ1-3; 7 nucleotides match TRBD1. Unmatched junction bases numbered 5, after V lost 4 bases and J lost 4 bases. From germline, CDR1 is SGHRS and CDR2 YFSETQ. The CDR3 has 14 amino acids. CDR3 nucleotides: TGCGCCAGCAGCCCAGGGACAGTCGGAAACACCATATATTTT. Its translation is CASSPGTVGNTIYF.

The chain is built from TRBV18 and TRBJ2-7; D might be TRBD1 (6 bases). The germline gives CDR1 KGHSH, CDR2 LQKENI. This CDR3 is built from 17 residues. Trimming cost V 3 bases and J 2 bases, with 20 bases left between them. The CDR3 sequence is CASSPPSQIRTAYEQYF. The CDR3 DNA sequence: TGTGCCAGCTCACCCCCTTCTCAGATTAGGACAGCCTACGAGCAGTACTTC.

This chain links TRBV4-1 with TRBJ1-2; D call uncertain. This CDR3 has 14 amino acids. Germline CDR1 and CDR2: MGHRA and YSYEKL. Deletions cut 0 bases from V and 8 bases from J, with 13 bases between. In nucleotides, the CDR3 is TGCGCCAGCAGCCAAGATATGGCGTATTGGGGCTACACCTTC. Its protein product is CASSQDMAYWGYTF.

CDR3 bases: TGTGCCAGCAGTCGCCCTCTCCCCGGGACAGAGTATGGCTACACCTTC. Its protein product is CASSRPLPGTEYGYTF. This chain connects TRBV28 to TRBJ1-2; 7 positions agree with TRBD1. Germline V CDR1 and CDR2: MDHEN, SYDVKM. Trimming cost V 5 bases and J 5 bases; bases outside gene matches: 14. The CDR3 runs 16 residues.

The chain links TRBV24-1 to TRBJ1-1; 10 nucleotides agree with TRBD1. This CDR3 has 18 residues. Germline V gene data show CDR1 as KGHDR and CDR2 as SFDVKD. V was clipped by 2 bases and J by 5 bases; unmatched bases: 13. CDR3 protein: CATSDSKETGGVRTEAFF. The DNA for the CDR3 is TGTGCCACCAGTGATTCCAAAGAGACAGGGGGCGTTAGGACTGAAGCTTTCTTT.

The V and J genes are TRBV10-3 and TRBJ1-4; possible D gene TRBD1, 5 bases. Germline V CDR1 and CDR2: ENHRY, SYGVKD. This CDR3 is 17 amino acids long. V lost 2 bases, J lost 7 bases, and 20 bases lay in between. The DNA of the CDR3 is TGTGCCATCAGTGAGCGGCCGGGGGTAGGGGAGGGTGAAAAACTGTTTTTT. Protein product: CAISERPGVGEGEKLFF.

V and J are TRBV7-8 and TRBJ2-5; D is perhaps TRBD2 (6 bases). CDR3 size: 18 residues. Germline V CDR1 and CDR2: SGHVS, FQNEAQ. Trimming took 1 base from V and 0 from J, leaving 18 bases between them. CDR3 residues: CASSLGFGGPGYQETQYF. CDR3 nucleotides: TGTGCCAGCAGCTTAGGGTTCGGAGGGCCCGGGTACCAAGAGACCCAGTACTTC.

The J gene is TRBJ2-5, the V gene TRBV5-5; the match to TRBD2 covers 9 bases. CDR1 and CDR2 (germline): SGHKS, YYEKEE (reference sequence). After removal of 5 bases from V and 1 base from J, the junction contained 9 bases not matched to a gene. This CDR3 is built from 16 residues. CDR3 region: CASSLGSSGIQETQYF. DNA for the CDR3: TGTGCCAGCAGTCTGGGGTCTAGCGGGATCCAAGAGACCCAGTACTTC.

The V call is TRBV30, the J call TRBJ1-6; possible D gene TRBD1, 5 bases. The CDR3 loop spans 17 amino acids. Germline-derived CDR1 and CDR2 are GTSNPN and SVGIG (reference sequence). V dropped 0 bases and J dropped 0 bases, with 12 bases sitting between them. The CDR3 nucleotides read TGTGCCTGGAGTGTACGGGGCAGGAGCTCCTATAATTCACCCCTCCACTTT. Residues: CAWSVRGRSSYNSPLHF.